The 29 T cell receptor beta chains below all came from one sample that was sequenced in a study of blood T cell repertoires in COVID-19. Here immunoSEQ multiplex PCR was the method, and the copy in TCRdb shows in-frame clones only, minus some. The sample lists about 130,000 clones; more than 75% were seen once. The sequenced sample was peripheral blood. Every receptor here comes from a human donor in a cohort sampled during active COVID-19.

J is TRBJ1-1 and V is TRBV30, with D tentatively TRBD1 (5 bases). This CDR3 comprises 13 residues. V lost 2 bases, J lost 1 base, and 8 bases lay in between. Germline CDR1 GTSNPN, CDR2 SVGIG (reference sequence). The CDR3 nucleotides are TGTGCCTGGAGTACCCAGGGGAACACTGAAGCTTTCTTT. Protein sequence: CAWSTQGNTEAFF. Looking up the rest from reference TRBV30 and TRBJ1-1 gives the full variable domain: SQTIHQWPATLVQPVGSPLSLECTVEGTSNPNLYWYRQAAGRGLQLLFYSVGIGQISSEVPQNLSASRPQDRQFILSSKKLLLSDSGFYLCAWSTQGNTEAFFGQGTRLTVV.

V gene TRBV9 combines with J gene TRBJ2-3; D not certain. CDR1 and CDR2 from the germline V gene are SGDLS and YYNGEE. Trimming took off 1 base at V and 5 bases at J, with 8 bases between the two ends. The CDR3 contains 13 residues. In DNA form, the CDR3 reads TGTGCCAGCAGCGTATCGCGAAAAGATACGCAGTATTTT. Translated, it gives CASSVSRKDTQYF. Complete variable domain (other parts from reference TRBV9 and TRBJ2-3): DSGVTQTPKHLITATGQRVTLRCSPRSGDLSVYWYQQSLDQGLQFLIQYYNGEERAKGNILERFSAQQFPDLHSELNLSSLELGDSALYFCASSVSRKDTQYFGPGTRLTVL.

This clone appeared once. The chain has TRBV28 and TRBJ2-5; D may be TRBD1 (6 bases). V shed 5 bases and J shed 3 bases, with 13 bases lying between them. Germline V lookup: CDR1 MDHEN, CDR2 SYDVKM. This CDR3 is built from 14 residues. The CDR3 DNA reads TGTGCCAGCAGTCTCGGACAGCCAAAAGAGACCCAGTACTTC. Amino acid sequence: CASSLGQPKETQYF.

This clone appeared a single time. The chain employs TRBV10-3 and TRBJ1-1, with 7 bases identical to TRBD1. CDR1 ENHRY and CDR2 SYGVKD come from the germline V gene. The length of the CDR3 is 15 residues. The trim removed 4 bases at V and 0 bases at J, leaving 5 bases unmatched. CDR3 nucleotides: TGTGCCATCAGTGCGATACAGGGGATGAACACTGAAGCTTTCTTT. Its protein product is CAISAIQGMNTEAFF.

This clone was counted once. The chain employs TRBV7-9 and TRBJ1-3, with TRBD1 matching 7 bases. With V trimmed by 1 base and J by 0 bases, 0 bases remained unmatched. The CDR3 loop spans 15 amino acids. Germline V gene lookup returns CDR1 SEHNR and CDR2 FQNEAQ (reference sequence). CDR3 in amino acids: CASSLGTGSGNTIYF. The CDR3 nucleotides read TGTGCCAGCAGCTTAGGGACAGGCTCTGGAAACACCATATATTTT.

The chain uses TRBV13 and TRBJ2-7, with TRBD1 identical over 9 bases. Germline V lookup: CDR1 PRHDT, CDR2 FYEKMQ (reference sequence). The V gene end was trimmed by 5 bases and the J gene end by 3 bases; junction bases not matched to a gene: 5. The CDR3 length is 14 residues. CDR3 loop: CASSLQGAGYEQYF. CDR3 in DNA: TGTGCCAGCAGCCTACAGGGGGCGGGCTACGAGCAGTACTTC.

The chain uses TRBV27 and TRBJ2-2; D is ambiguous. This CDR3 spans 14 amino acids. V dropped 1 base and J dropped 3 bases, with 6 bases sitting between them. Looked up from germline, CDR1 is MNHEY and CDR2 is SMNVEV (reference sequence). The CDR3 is CASSLWLDTGELFF. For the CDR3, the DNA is TGTGCCAGCAGTTTATGGTTAGACACCGGGGAGCTGTTTTTT.

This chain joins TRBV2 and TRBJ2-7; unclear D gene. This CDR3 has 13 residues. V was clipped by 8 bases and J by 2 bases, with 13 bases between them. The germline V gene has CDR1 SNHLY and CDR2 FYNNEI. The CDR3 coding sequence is TGTGCCAGCCACCAGAGGCCCCCCTACGAGCAGTACTTC. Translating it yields CASHQRPPYEQYF.

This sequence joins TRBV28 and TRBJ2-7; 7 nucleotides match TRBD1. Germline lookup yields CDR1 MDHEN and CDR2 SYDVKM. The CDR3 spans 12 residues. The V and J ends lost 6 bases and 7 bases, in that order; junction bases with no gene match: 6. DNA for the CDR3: TGTGCCAGCAGCCCGACAGGGTGGGAGCAGTACTTC. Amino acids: CASSPTGWEQYF.

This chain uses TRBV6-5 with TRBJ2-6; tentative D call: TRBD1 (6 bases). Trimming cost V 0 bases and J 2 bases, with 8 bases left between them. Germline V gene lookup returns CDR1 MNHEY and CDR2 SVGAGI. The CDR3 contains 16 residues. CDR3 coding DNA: TGTGCCAGCAGTTACTCGGGGGCGCCTGGGGCCAACGTCCTGACTTTC. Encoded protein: CASSYSGAPGANVLTF.

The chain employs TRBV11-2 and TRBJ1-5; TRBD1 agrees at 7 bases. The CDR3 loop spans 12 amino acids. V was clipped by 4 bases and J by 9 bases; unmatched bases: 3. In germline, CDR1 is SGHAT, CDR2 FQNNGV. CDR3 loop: CASSSAGGPQHF. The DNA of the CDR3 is TGTGCCAGCAGCTCCGCAGGGGGGCCCCAGCATTTT.

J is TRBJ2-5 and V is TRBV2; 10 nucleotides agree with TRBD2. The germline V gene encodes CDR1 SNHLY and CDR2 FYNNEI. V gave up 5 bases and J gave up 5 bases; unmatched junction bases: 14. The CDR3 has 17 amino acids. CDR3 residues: CASSYRVAGGLLETQYF. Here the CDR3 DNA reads TGTGCCAGCAGTTACCGGGTAGCGGGAGGCCTCCTCGAGACCCAGTACTTC.

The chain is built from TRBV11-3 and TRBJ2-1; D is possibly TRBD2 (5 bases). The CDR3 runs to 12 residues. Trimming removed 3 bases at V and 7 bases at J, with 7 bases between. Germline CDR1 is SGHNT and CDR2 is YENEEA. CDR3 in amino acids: CASSFGENEQFF. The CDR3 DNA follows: TGTGCCAGCAGCTTTGGGGAGAATGAGCAGTTCTTC.

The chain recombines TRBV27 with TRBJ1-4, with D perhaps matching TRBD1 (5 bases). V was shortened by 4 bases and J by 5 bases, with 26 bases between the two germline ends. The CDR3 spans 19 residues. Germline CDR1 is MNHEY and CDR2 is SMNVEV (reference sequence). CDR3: CASSSYPPDFGGENEKLFF. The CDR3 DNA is TGTGCCAGCAGTTCATACCCCCCCGACTTTGGGGGGGAAAATGAAAAACTGTTTTTT.

The DNA for the CDR3 is TGTGCCAGCAGTCTAAGACTAGCGGGACCCTACGAGCAGTACTTC. Its protein is CASSLRLAGPYEQYF. V usage is TRBV28 and J usage is TRBJ2-7; TRBD2 matches at 11 bases. Germline trimming cut 5 bases from V and 2 bases from J; bases unmatched to any gene: 5. This CDR3 comprises 15 residues. Germline CDR1 MDHEN, CDR2 SYDVKM.

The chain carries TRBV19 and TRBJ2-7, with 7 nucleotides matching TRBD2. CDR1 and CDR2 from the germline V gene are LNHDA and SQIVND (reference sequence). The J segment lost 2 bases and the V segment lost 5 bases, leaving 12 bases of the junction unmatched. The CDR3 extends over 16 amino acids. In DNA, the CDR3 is TGTGCCAGTAGTGGGGTGTGGGCTAGCGGAGCCTACGAGCAGTACTTC. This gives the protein CASSGVWASGAYEQYF. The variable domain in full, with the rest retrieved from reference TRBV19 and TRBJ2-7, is DGGITQSPKYLFRKEGQNVTLSCEQNLNHDAMYWYRQDPGQGLRLIYYSQIVNDFQKGDIAEGYSVSREKKESFPLTVTSAQKNPTAFYLCASSGVWASGAYEQYFGPGTRLTVT.

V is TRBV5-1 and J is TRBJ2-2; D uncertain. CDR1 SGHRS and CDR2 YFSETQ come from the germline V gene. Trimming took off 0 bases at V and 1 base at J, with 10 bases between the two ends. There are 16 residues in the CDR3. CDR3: CASSLGASLNTGELFF. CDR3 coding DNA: TGCGCCAGCAGCTTGGGGGCGAGCCTGAACACCGGGGAGCTGTTTTTT.

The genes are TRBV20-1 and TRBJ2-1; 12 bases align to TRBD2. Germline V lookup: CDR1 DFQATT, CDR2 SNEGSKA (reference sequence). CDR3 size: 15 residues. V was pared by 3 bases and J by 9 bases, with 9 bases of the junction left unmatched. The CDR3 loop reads CSASSSGRAQGEQFF. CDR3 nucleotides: TGCAGTGCTAGTTCTAGCGGGAGGGCCCAGGGTGAGCAGTTCTTC.

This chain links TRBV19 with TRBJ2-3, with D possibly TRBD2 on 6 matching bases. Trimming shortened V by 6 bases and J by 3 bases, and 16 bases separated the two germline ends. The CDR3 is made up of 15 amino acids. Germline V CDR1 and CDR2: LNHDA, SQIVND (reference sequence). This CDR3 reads CASRSTGTPTDTQYF. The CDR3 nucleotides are TGTGCCAGTAGGTCAACCGGGACTCCGACAGATACGCAGTATTTT.

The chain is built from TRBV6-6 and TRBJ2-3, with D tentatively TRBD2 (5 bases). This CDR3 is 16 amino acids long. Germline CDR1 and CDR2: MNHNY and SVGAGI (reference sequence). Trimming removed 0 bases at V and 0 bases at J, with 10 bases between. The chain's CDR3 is CASSYSSGPSTDTQYF. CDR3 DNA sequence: TGTGCCAGCAGTTACTCCAGCGGCCCTAGCACAGATACGCAGTATTTT.

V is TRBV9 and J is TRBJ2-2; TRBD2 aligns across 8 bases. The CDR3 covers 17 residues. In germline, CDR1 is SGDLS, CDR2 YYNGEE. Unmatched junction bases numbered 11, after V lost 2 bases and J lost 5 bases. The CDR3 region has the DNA TGTGCCAGCAGCGTTAAGCGGGAGACCCTAGGGACCGGGGAGCTGTTTTTT. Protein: CASSVKRETLGTGELFF.

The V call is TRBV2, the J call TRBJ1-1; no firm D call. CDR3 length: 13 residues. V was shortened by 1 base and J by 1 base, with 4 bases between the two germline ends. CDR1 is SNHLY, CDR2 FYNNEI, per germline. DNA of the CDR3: TGTGCCAGCAGTGAAGGTCGGAACACTGAAGCTTTCTTT. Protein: CASSEGRNTEAFF.

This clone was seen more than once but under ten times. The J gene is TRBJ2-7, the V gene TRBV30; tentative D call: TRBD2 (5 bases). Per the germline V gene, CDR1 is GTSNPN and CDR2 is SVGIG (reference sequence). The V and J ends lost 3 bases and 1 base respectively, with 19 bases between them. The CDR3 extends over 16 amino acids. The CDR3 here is CAWRLAYSAYSYEQYF. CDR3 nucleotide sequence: TGTGCCTGGAGGCTCGCCTATAGCGCCTATTCCTACGAGCAGTACTTC. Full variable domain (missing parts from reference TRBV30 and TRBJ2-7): SQTIHQWPATLVQPVGSPLSLECTVEGTSNPNLYWYRQAAGRGLQLLFYSVGIGQISSEVPQNLSASRPQDRQFILSSKKLLLSDSGFYLCAWRLAYSAYSYEQYFGPGTRLTVT.

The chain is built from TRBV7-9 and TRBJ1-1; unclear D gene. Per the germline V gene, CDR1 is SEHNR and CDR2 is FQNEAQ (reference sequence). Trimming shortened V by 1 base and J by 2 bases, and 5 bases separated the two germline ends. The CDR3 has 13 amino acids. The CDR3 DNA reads TGTGCCAGCAGCTTAGGTTCTAACACTGAAGCTTTCTTT. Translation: CASSLGSNTEAFF.

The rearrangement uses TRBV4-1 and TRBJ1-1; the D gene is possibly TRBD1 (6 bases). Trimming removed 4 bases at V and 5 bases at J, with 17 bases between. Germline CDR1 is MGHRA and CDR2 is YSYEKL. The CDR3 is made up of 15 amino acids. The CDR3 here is CASSLEAGVGTEAFF. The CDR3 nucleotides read TGCGCCAGCAGCCTCGAAGCAGGGGTCGGGACTGAAGCTTTCTTT.

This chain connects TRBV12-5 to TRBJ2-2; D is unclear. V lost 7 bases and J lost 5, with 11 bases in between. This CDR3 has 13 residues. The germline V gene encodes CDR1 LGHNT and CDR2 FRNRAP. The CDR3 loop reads CASEWVGTGELFF. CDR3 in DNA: TGTGCTAGTGAGTGGGTCGGGACCGGGGAGCTGTTTTTT.

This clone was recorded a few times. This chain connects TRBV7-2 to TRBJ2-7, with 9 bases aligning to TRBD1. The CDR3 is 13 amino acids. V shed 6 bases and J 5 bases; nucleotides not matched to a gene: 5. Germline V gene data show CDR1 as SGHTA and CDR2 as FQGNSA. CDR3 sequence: CASRGTGYHEQYF. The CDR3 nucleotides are TGTGCCAGCAGGGGGACAGGGTACCACGAGCAGTACTTC.

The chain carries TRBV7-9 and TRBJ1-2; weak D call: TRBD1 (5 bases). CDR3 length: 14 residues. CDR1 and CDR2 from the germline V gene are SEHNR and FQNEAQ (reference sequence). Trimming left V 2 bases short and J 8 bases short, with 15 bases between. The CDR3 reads CASSLSSEGKGYTF. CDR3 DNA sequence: TGTGCCAGCAGCTTAAGTTCGGAGGGGAAGGGCTACACCTTC.

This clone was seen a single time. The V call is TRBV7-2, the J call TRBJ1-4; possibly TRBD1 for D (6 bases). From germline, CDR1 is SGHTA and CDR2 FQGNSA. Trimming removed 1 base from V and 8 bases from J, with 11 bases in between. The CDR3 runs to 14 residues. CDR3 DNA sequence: TGTGCCAGCAGCTTAGGGGGGCGCCGGGAAAAACTGTTTTTT. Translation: CASSLGGRREKLFF.